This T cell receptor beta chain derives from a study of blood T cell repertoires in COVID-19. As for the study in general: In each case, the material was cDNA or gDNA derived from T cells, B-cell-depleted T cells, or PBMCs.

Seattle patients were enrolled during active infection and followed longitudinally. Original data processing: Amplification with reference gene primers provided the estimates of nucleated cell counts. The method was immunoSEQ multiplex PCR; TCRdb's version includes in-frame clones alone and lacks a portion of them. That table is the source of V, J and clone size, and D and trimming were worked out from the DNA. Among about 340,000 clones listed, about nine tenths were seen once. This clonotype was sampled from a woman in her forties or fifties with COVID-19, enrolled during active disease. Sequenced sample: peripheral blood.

The CDR3 loop reads CASMESPTGEKLFF. The CDR3 DNA is TGCGCCAGCATGGAGTCTCCTACCGGTGAAAAACTGTTTTTT. The V and J genes are TRBV5-1 and TRBJ1-4; D not resolved. Trimming cost V 6 bases and J 7 bases, with 16 bases left between them. The germline V gene has CDR1 SGHRS and CDR2 YFSETQ. The length of the CDR3 is 14 residues.